A selection of T cell receptor beta chains follows, all from one sample in a study of neurological immune-mediated disorders. A single record per CDR3 protein comes from TCRdb applying MiXCR to the 5' RACE reads. The data show around 15,000 distinct CDR3 sequences, approximately 9.1% seen once. The sample comprised CD8+ T cells from blood. These receptors were obtained from a man between 45 and 60 years old in good health. The CDR3 runs from the conserved cysteine through the conserved F or W.

TRBJ1-1,TRBV7-4,CASSSMGQGNTEAFF
TRBJ1-5,TRBV29-1,CSVVVGNQPQHF
TRBJ2-2,TRBV4-3,CASSQAVGWTGELFF
TRBJ2-7,TRBV5-5,CASSLGGPYEQYF
TRBJ1-3,TRBV20-1,CSARGRDTYGNTIYF
TRBJ2-7,TRBV5-1,CASSQTDSNSYEQYF
TRBJ2-7,TRBV20-1,CSASVRDRPSYEQYF
TRBJ1-1,TRBV5-8,CASSLDYPANTEAFF
TRBJ2-1,TRBV12-3/TRBV12-4,CASSSTSGRVFDEQFF
TRBJ2-2,TRBV4-1,CASSQTDTGELFF
TRBJ2-2,TRBV6-5,CASSYSFLAGKPNTGELFF
TRBJ2-1,TRBV7-8,CASSPHSGIGYNEQFF
TRBJ2-3,TRBV5-6,CASRPLRRADTQYF
TRBJ2-7,TRBV4-3,CASSQDPSGSMVYEQYF
TRBJ1-1,TRBV19,CAKTQTMNTEAFF
TRBJ2-7,TRBV28,CASSWIQDPYEQYF
TRBJ1-5,TRBV28,CASETPGGVQPQHF
TRBJ2-7,TRBV6-6,CASSLGEGGQGFPYEQYF
TRBJ2-7,TRBV29-1,CSVLAGSSYEQYF
TRBJ2-7,TRBV5-6,CASSLASSYEQYF
TRBJ1-3,TRBV12-3/TRBV12-4,CASSLGQGSGNTIYF
TRBJ2-2,TRBV5-6,CASSFVGANTGELFF
TRBJ2-1,TRBV5-1,CASSIGTSGGALNNEQFF
TRBJ2-2,TRBV12-1,CASSESPGLGTGELFF
TRBJ2-3,TRBV28,CASSLGVQGVPSTDTQYF
TRBJ2-7,TRBV27,CASRIQIRSYEQYF
TRBJ2-2,TRBV5-1,CASSPPGTGELFF
TRBJ2-3,TRBV20-1,CSAATRGITDTQYF